This TCR beta chain was found in a study of control samples from healthy donors and cancer patients. Using immunoSEQ multiplex PCR, the repertoire was profiled, and TCRdb retains in-frame clones only, with some absent. The table lists roughly 76,000 clones, roughly 94% of them singletons. This CDR3 comprises 17 residues. Germline CDR1 is SGHNT and CDR2 is YYREEE (reference sequence). V was clipped by 0 bases and J by 1 base; unmatched bases: 7. The chain carries TRBV5-4 and TRBJ2-5; 9 bases map to TRBD2. Source material: blood. This TCR was sampled from a woman aged 18-30 years in good health. CDR3 region: CASSLGLAGTSQETQYF. The CDR3, as DNA: TGTGCCAGCAGCTTGGGCCTAGCGGGGACCAGCCAAGAGACCCAGTACTTC.